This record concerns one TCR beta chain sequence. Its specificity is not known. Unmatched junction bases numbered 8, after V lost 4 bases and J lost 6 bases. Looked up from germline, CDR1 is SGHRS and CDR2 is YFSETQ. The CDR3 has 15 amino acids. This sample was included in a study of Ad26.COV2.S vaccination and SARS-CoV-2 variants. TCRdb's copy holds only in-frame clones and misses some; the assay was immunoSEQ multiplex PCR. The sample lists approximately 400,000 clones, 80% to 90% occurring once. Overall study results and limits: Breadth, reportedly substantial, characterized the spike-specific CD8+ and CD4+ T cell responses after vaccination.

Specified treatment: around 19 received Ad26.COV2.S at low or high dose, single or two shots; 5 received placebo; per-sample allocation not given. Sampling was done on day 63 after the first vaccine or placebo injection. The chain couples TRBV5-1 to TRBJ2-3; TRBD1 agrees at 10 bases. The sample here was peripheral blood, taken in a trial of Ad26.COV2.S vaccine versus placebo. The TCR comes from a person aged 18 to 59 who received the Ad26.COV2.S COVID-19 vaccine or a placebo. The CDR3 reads CASSPDRDRGDTQYF. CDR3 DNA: TGCGCCAGCAGCCCAGACCGGGACAGGGGCGATACGCAGTATTTT.